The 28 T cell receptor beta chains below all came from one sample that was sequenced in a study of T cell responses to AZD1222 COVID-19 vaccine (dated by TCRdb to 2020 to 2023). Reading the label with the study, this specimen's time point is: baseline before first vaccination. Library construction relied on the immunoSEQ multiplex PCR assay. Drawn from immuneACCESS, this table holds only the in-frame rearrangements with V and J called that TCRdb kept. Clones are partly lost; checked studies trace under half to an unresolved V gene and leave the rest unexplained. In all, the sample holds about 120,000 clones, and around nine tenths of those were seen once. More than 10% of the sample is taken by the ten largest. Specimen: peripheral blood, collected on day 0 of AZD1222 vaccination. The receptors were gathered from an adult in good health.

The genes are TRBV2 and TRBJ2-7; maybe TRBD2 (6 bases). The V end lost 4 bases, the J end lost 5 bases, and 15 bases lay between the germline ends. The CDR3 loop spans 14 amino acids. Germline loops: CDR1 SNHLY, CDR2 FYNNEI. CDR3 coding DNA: TGTGCCAGCAGTGGGGATAGGGGAGGCCACGAGCAGTACTTC. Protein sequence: CASSGDRGGHEQYF. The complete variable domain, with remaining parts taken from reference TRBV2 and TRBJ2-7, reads EPEVTQTPSHQVTQMGQEVILRCVPISNHLYFYWYRQILGQKVEFLVSFYNNEISEKSEIFDDQFSVERPDGSNFTLKIRSTKLEDSAMYFCASSGDRGGHEQYFGPGTRLTVT.

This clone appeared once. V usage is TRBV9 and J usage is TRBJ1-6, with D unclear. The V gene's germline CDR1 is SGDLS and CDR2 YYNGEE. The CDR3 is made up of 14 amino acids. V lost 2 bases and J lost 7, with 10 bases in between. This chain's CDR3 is CASSVQAQNSPLHF. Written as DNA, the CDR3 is TGTGCCAGCAGCGTCCAGGCACAGAATTCACCCCTCCACTTT.

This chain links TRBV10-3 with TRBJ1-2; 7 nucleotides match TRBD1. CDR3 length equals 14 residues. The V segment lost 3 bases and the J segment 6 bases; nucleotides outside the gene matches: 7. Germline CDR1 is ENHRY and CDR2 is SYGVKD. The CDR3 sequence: CAISEPGTVDGYTF. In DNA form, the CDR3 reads TGTGCCATCAGTGAACCCGGGACAGTAGATGGCTACACCTTC.

The CDR3 DNA follows: TGTGCCAGCAGCTTAAAGGGTTCCTATAATTCACCCCTCCACTTT. It yields the protein CASSLKGSYNSPLHF. V is TRBV5-4 and J is TRBJ1-6; D is unclear. CDR1 and CDR2 (germline): SGHNT, YYREEE (reference sequence). V lost 2 bases and J 1 base, leaving 7 bases between the germline ends. This CDR3 comprises 15 residues.

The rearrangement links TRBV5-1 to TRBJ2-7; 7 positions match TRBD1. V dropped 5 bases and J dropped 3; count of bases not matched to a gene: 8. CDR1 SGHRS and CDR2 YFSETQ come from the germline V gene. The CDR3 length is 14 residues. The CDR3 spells CASRDPRGHYEQYF. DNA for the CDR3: TGCGCCAGCAGGGACCCAAGGGGGCACTACGAGCAGTACTTC.

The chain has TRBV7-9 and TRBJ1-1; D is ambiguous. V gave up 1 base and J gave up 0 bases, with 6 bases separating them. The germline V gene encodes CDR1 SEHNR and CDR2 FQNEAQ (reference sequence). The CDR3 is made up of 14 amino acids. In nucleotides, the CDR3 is TGTGCCAGCAGCTTAGGTGGCATGAACACTGAAGCTTTCTTT. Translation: CASSLGGMNTEAFF. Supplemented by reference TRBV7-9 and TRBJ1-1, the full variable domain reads DTGVSQNPRHKITKRGQNVTFRCDPISEHNRLYWYRQTLGQGPEFLTYFQNEAQLEKSRLLSDRFSAERPKGSFSTLEIQRTEQGDSAMYLCASSLGGMNTEAFFGQGTRLTVV.

CDR3 sequence reads: CASSQDSGTGSNQPQHF. CDR3 nucleotide sequence: TGTGCCAGCAGCCAAGATTCCGGGACAGGGAGCAATCAGCCCCAGCATTTT. The genes are TRBV4-2 and TRBJ1-5; 9 bases are a match to TRBD1. Germline CDR1 and CDR2: LGHNA and YNFKEQ. Trimming cost V 0 bases and J 1 base; bases outside gene matches: 4. The CDR3 spans 17 residues.

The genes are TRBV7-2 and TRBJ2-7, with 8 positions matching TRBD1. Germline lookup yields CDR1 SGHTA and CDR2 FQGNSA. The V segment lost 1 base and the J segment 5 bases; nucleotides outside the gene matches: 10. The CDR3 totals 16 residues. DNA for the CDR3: TGTGCCAGCAGCTTAGGTTTCGGACAGGGAAAAAACGAGCAGTACTTC. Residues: CASSLGFGQGKNEQYF.

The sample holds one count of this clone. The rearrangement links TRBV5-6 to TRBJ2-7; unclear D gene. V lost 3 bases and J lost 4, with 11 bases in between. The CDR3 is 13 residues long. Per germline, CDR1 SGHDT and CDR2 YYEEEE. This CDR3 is CASSSLTAYEQYF. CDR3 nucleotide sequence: TGTGCCAGCAGCTCACTAACAGCATACGAGCAGTACTTC.

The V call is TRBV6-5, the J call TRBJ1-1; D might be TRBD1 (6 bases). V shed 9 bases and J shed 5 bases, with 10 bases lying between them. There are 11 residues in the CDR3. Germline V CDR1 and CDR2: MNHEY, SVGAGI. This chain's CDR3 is CASKGTTEAFF. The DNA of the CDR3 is TGTGCCAGTAAGGGGACAACTGAAGCTTTCTTT.

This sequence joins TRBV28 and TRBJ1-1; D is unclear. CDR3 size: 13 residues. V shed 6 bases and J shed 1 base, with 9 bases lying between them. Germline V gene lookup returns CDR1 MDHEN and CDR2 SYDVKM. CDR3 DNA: TGTGCCAGCAGCCCCAGGCGGAACACTGAAGCTTTCTTT. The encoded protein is CASSPRRNTEAFF.

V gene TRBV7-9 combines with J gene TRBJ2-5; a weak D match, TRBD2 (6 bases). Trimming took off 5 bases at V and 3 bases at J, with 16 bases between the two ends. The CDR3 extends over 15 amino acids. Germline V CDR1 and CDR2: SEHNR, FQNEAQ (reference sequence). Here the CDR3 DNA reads TGTGCCAGCAGCCCTGATCGGGACTTAAAAGAGACCCAGTACTTC. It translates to CASSPDRDLKETQYF.

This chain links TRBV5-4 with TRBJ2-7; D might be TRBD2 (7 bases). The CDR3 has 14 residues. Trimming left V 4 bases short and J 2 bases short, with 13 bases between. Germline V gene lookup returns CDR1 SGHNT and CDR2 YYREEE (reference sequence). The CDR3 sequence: CASSERGTTYEQYF. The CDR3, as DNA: TGTGCCAGCAGCGAAAGGGGGACTACCTACGAGCAGTACTTC.

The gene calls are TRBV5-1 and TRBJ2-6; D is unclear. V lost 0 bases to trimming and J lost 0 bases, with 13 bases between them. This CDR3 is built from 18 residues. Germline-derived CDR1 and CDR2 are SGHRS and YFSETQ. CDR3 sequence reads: CASSLEGPVSSGANVLTF. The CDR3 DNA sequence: TGCGCCAGCAGCTTGGAAGGTCCCGTCAGCTCTGGGGCCAACGTCCTGACTTTC.

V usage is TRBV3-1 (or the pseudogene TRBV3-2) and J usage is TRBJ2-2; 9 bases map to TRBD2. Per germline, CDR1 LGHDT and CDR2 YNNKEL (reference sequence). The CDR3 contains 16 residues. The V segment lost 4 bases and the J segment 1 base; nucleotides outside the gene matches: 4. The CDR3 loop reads CASSPLLAGNTGELFF. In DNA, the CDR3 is TGTGCCAGCAGCCCCTTACTAGCGGGGAACACCGGGGAGCTGTTTTTT.

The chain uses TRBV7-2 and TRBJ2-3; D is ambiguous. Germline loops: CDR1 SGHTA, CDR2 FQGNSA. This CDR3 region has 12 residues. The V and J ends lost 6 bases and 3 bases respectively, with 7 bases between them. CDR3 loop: CASRSNTDTQYF. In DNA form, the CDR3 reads TGTGCCAGCAGGTCTAATACAGATACGCAGTATTTT.

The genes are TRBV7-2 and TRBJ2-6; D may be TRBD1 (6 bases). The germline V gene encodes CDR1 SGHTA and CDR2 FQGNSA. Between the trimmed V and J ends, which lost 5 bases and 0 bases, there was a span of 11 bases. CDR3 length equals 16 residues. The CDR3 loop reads CASSPRGSSGANVLTF. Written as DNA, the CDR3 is TGTGCCAGCAGCCCCAGGGGTAGCTCTGGGGCCAACGTCCTGACTTTC.

This CDR3 reads CASSLRGQGDRAGANVLTF. CDR3 sequence (DNA): TGTGCCAGCAGCTTACGGGGACAGGGGGATAGAGCTGGGGCCAACGTCCTGACTTTC. The chain recombines TRBV7-3 with TRBJ2-6, with 11 positions matching TRBD1. Germline V lookup: CDR1 SGHTA, CDR2 FQGTGA. CDR3 length: 19 residues. Trimming at V came to 2 bases and at J to 2 bases, leaving 8 bases not matched to a gene. The entire variable domain, with the rest obtained from reference TRBV7-3 and TRBJ2-6, is as follows: GAGVSQTPSNKVTEKGKYVELRCDPISGHTALYWYRQSLGQGPEFLIYFQGTGAADDSGLPNDRFFAVRPEGSVSTLKIQRTERGDSAVYLCASSLRGQGDRAGANVLTFGAGSRLTVL.

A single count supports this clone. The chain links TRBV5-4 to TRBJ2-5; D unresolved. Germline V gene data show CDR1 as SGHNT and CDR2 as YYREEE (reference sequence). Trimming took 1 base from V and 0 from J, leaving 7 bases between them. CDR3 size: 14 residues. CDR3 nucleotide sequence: TGTGCCAGCAGCTTGAAAGAGTACCAAGAGACCCAGTACTTC. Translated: CASSLKEYQETQYF.

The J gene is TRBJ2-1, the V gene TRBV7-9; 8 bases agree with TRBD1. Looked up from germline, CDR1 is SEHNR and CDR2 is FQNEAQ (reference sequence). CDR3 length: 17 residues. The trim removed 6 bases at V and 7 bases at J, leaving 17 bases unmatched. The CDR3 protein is CASSLPEDRVTRNEQFF. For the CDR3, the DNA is TGTGCCAGCAGTCTTCCGGAGGACAGGGTAACTCGGAATGAGCAGTTCTTC.

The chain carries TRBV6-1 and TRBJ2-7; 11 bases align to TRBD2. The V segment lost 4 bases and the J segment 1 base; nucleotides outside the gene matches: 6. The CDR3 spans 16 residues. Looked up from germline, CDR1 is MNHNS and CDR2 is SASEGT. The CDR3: CASSASSGRRSYEQYF. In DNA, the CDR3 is TGTGCCAGCAGTGCTTCTAGCGGGAGGCGTTCCTACGAGCAGTACTTC.

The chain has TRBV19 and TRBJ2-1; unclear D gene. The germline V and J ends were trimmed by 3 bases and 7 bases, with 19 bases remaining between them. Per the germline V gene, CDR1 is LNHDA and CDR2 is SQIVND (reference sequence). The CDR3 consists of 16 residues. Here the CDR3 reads CASSMIKVVRVNEQFF. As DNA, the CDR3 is TGTGCCAGTAGTATGATCAAGGTAGTTAGGGTAAATGAGCAGTTCTTC.

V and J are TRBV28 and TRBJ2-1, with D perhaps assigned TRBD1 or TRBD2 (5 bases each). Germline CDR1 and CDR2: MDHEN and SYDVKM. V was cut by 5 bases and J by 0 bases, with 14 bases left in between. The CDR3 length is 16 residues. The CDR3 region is CASSLSRGRSYNEQFF. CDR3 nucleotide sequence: TGTGCCAGCAGTCTCTCTCGGGGCCGCTCCTACAATGAGCAGTTCTTC.

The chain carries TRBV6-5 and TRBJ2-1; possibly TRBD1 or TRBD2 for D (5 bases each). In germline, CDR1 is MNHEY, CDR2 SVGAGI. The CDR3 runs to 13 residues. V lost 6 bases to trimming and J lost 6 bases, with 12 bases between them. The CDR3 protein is CASSYTGTNEQFF. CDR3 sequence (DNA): TGTGCCAGCAGCTACACCGGGACCAATGAGCAGTTCTTC.

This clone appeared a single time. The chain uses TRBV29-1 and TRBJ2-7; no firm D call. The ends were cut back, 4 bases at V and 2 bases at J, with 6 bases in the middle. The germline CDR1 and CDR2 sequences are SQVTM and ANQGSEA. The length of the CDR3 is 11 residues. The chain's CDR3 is CSVGKAYEQYF. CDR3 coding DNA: TGCAGCGTTGGTAAGGCCTACGAGCAGTACTTC.

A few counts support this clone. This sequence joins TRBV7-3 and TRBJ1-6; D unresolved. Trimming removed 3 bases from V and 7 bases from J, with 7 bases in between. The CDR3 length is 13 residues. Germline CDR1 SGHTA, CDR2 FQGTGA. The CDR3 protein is CASSFGRNSPLHF. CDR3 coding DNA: TGTGCCAGCAGCTTTGGTCGGAATTCACCCCTCCACTTT.

CDR3 residues: CASTQTPSGVNQPQHF. In DNA form, the CDR3 reads TGTGCCAGTACCCAAACACCTTCCGGGGTCAATCAGCCCCAGCATTTT. The chain employs TRBV19 and TRBJ1-5; the D is unclear. The CDR3 consists of 16 residues. Germline CDR1 LNHDA, CDR2 SQIVND (reference sequence). V was cut by 7 bases and J by 3 bases, with 19 bases left in between.

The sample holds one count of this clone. CDR3 amino acids: CASSQGVGFNEQFF. CDR3 coding DNA: TGCGCCAGCAGCCAAGGAGTGGGGTTCAATGAGCAGTTCTTC. The chain joins TRBV4-3 to TRBJ2-1; D remains unclear. Germline V gene sequence: CDR1 LGHNA, CDR2 YSLEER. The CDR3 is 14 amino acids. V lost 1 base and J lost 6, with 10 bases in between.